A selection of T cell receptor beta chains follows, all from one sample in a study of blood T cell repertoires in COVID-19. Sequencing was performed with immunoSEQ multiplex PCR; in TCRdb, only in-frame clones are kept and a portion is missing. The sample consists of 150,000 to 200,000 clones, approximately 90% of them appearing once. Sequencing was done on a sample of peripheral blood. These receptors all come from a human donor in a cohort sampled during active COVID-19. The CDR3 runs from the conserved cysteine through the conserved F or W. A D gene is named only where the DNA matches it firmly. The size entry is marked missing in some rows and otherwise reads once, few, many or a size class.

J gene: TRBJ1-2
V gene: TRBV7-2
D gene: -
clone size: -
CDR3 DNA: TGTGCCAGCAGCTTTTTGGAGGGGCGGTATGGCTACACCTTC
CDR3 protein: CASSFLEGRYGYTF

J gene: TRBJ2-7
V gene: TRBV21-1
D gene: -
clone size: -
CDR3 DNA: TGTGCCAGCCCGGGACAGGGGACTAGCGGGACCTACGAGCAGTACTTC
CDR3 protein: CASPGQGTSGTYEQYF

J gene: TRBJ1-1
V gene: TRBV9
D gene: -
clone size: few
CDR3 DNA: TGTGCCAGCAGCCTGGGGGGGCGGCCGGATGAAGCTTTCTTT
CDR3 protein: CASSLGGRPDEAFF

J gene: TRBJ1-4
V gene: TRBV7-9
D gene: -
clone size: -
CDR3 DNA: TGTGCCAGCTCCCTTCGGGAACTTAATGAAAAACTGTTTTTT
CDR3 protein: CASSLRELNEKLFF

J gene: TRBJ1-2
V gene: TRBV6-4
D gene: TRBD1
clone size: -
CDR3 DNA: TGTGCCAGCAGAGCGGACAGGTCCTATGGCTACACCTTC
CDR3 protein: CASRADRSYGYTF

J gene: TRBJ1-5
V gene: TRBV28
D gene: TRBD1
clone size: -
CDR3 DNA: TGTGCCAGCAGGGAGACAGGGGGTTGGGATCAGCCCCAGCATTTT
CDR3 protein: CASRETGGWDQPQHF

J gene: TRBJ1-1
V gene: TRBV21-1
D gene: -
clone size: -
CDR3 DNA: TGTGCCAGCAGCCCTCATGGACAGAGGAACACTGAAGCTTTCTTT
CDR3 protein: CASSPHGQRNTEAFF

J gene: TRBJ1-5
V gene: TRBV6-5
D gene: -
clone size: -
CDR3 DNA: TGTGCCAGCAGTAGTGGGACATATGATCAGCCCCAGCATTTT
CDR3 protein: CASSSGTYDQPQHF

J gene: TRBJ1-6
V gene: TRBV5-4
D gene: -
clone size: -
CDR3 DNA: TGTGCCAGCAGCCCCGGGAGCTCCTATAATTCACCCCTCCACTTT
CDR3 protein: CASSPGSSYNSPLHF

J gene: TRBJ1-2
V gene: TRBV2
D gene: TRBD1
clone size: -
CDR3 DNA: TGTGCCAGCAATCCCCGGGACAGGGACTATGGCTACACCTTC
CDR3 protein: CASNPRDRDYGYTF

J gene: TRBJ1-1
V gene: TRBV10-3
D gene: -
clone size: -
CDR3 DNA: TGTGCCATCAGTGAGTCGAGAATCACTGAAGCTTTCTTT
CDR3 protein: CAISESRITEAFF

J gene: TRBJ1-2
V gene: TRBV6-5
D gene: -
clone size: -
CDR3 DNA: TGTGCCAGCCGGCGGGGGGGGGCTGGTGGCTACACCTTC
CDR3 protein: CASRRGGAGGYTF

J gene: TRBJ1-6
V gene: TRBV20-1
D gene: TRBD1
clone size: -
CDR3 DNA: TGCAGTGCTAGTTATCTCCCGGGACAGCGCCGACCACCCCTCCACTTT
CDR3 protein: CSASYLPGQRRPPLHF

J gene: TRBJ2-2
V gene: TRBV19
D gene: TRBD2
clone size: few
CDR3 DNA: TGTGCCAGTAGTACTAGCGGGGTGAACACCGGGGAGCTGTTTTTT
CDR3 protein: CASSTSGVNTGELFF

J gene: TRBJ1-2
V gene: TRBV18
D gene: -
clone size: -
CDR3 DNA: TGTGCCAGCTCACCGGACAGCCATAACTATGGCTACACCTTC
CDR3 protein: CASSPDSHNYGYTF

J gene: TRBJ1-1
V gene: TRBV9
D gene: -
clone size: -
CDR3 DNA: TGTGCCAGCAGCGTTCGACAGAACACTGAAGCTTTCTTT
CDR3 protein: CASSVRQNTEAFF

J gene: TRBJ2-7
V gene: TRBV6-2/TRBV6-3
D gene: TRBD2
clone size: -
CDR3 DNA: TGTGCCAGCAGTTATGGGGGGGGAGTGGACTACGAGCAGTACTTC
CDR3 protein: CASSYGGGVDYEQYF

J gene: TRBJ2-7
V gene: TRBV10-3
D gene: TRBD1
clone size: -
CDR3 DNA: TGTGCCATCCAGGGGGTTCTTGACGAGCAGTACTTC
CDR3 protein: CAIQGVLDEQYF

J gene: TRBJ2-3
V gene: TRBV11-1
D gene: TRBD2
clone size: -
CDR3 DNA: TGTGCCAGCAGTCTAGGACTAGCGGGAGCTGATACGCAGTATTTT
CDR3 protein: CASSLGLAGADTQYF

J gene: TRBJ2-5
V gene: TRBV28
D gene: -
clone size: -
CDR3 DNA: TGTGCCAGCACCTTGGAGGGAGAGACCCAGTACTTC
CDR3 protein: CASTLEGETQYF

J gene: TRBJ2-7
V gene: TRBV18
D gene: TRBD1
clone size: -
CDR3 DNA: TGTGCCAGCTCACCCCGGACAGGGAGCGAGTCCTACGAGCAGTACTTC
CDR3 protein: CASSPRTGSESYEQYF

J gene: TRBJ1-5
V gene: TRBV7-8
D gene: TRBD1
clone size: -
CDR3 DNA: TGTGCCAGCAGCTTAGAGGGGGCTCAGGGACAGAGCATTAGCAATCAGCCCCAGCATTTT
CDR3 protein: CASSLEGAQGQSISNQPQHF

J gene: TRBJ2-7
V gene: TRBV13
D gene: TRBD2
clone size: -
CDR3 DNA: TGTGCCAGCAGCCCTCCGGGACTAGGACGGGGTTCCTACGAGCAGTACTTC
CDR3 protein: CASSPPGLGRGSYEQYF

J gene: TRBJ2-2
V gene: TRBV7-9
D gene: TRBD2
clone size: -
CDR3 DNA: TGTGCCAGCAGCTCACTGGTAGTAGCGGGAATCACCGGGGAGCTGTTTTTT
CDR3 protein: CASSSLVVAGITGELFF

J gene: TRBJ1-1
V gene: TRBV7-9
D gene: TRBD1
clone size: -
CDR3 DNA: TGTGCCAGCAGCTTACAGGGGGATGGGGTCCCTTTCTTT
CDR3 protein: CASSLQGDGVPFF

J gene: TRBJ1-5
V gene: TRBV6-6
D gene: -
clone size: -
CDR3 DNA: TGTGCCAGCAGTTACTTGCAGGGCAATCAGCCCCAGCATTTT
CDR3 protein: CASSYLQGNQPQHF

J gene: TRBJ2-1
V gene: TRBV6-5
D gene: -
clone size: -
CDR3 DNA: TGTGCCAGCAGCCCCCGGGGAGACTCCTACAATGAGCAGTTCTTC
CDR3 protein: CASSPRGDSYNEQFF

J gene: TRBJ2-7
V gene: TRBV2
D gene: TRBD2
clone size: once
CDR3 DNA: TGTGCCAGCAGCGGAAGTCCTACTAGCGGGAGGACCCGCGAGCAGTACTTC
CDR3 protein: CASSGSPTSGRTREQYF

J gene: TRBJ1-2
V gene: TRBV30
D gene: TRBD1
clone size: -
CDR3 DNA: TGTGCCTGGAGTGTGATAGGTGGGACAGCCTATGGCTACACCTTC
CDR3 protein: CAWSVIGGTAYGYTF

J gene: TRBJ2-7
V gene: TRBV10-3
D gene: -
clone size: once
CDR3 DNA: TGTGCCATCAGGTCAGGGGTATGGCAGTACTTC
CDR3 protein: CAIRSGVWQYF

J gene: TRBJ2-7
V gene: TRBV7-2
D gene: TRBD2
clone size: once
CDR3 DNA: TGTGCCAGCAGCCCCCGAGCGGGAGGCTCCTACGAGCAGTACTTC
CDR3 protein: CASSPRAGGSYEQYF

J gene: TRBJ1-2
V gene: TRBV6-1
D gene: -
clone size: once
CDR3 DNA: TGTGCCAGCAGTGAACCGGCCAGCGGTGGCTACACCTTC
CDR3 protein: CASSEPASGGYTF

J gene: TRBJ2-1
V gene: TRBV13
D gene: TRBD1
clone size: -
CDR3 DNA: TGTGCCAGCAGCCAGGGGGCAGGAGATGAGCAGTTCTTC
CDR3 protein: CASSQGAGDEQFF

J gene: TRBJ1-2
V gene: TRBV6-5
D gene: -
clone size: -
CDR3 DNA: TGTGCCAGCAGTTGGGGGGGAGCTAACTATGGCTACACCTTC
CDR3 protein: CASSWGGANYGYTF

J gene: TRBJ2-7
V gene: TRBV27
D gene: TRBD2
clone size: -
CDR3 DNA: TGTGCCAGTGGGAGGGACCCAATGAACGAGCAGTACTTC
CDR3 protein: CASGRDPMNEQYF

J gene: TRBJ2-7
V gene: TRBV20-1
D gene: -
clone size: -
CDR3 DNA: TGCAGTGCTAGATCCCTACTGGAGCAGTACTTC
CDR3 protein: CSARSLLEQYF

J gene: TRBJ2-1
V gene: TRBV5-1
D gene: TRBD2
clone size: -
CDR3 DNA: TGCGCCAGCAGCTTTGTTAGCGGGGGGCATTACAATGAGCAGTTCTTC
CDR3 protein: CASSFVSGGHYNEQFF

J gene: TRBJ1-1
V gene: TRBV10-3
D gene: TRBD1
clone size: -
CDR3 DNA: TGTGCCATCACTCCGGACAGGGGGGGATCTGAAGCTTTCTTT
CDR3 protein: CAITPDRGGSEAFF

J gene: TRBJ1-2
V gene: TRBV19
D gene: -
clone size: once
CDR3 DNA: TGTGCCAGTAGTATAAGGGGGATGGATGGCTACACCTTC
CDR3 protein: CASSIRGMDGYTF

J gene: TRBJ2-6
V gene: TRBV7-9
D gene: -
clone size: -
CDR3 DNA: TGTGCCAGCAGCTCCAACAGGGCCTCGGGGGCCAACGTCCTGACTTTC
CDR3 protein: CASSSNRASGANVLTF

J gene: TRBJ2-5
V gene: TRBV5-1
D gene: -
clone size: -
CDR3 DNA: TGCGCCAGCAGCTTGCCCGGCCAAGAGACCCAGTACTTC
CDR3 protein: CASSLPGQETQYF

J gene: TRBJ1-1
V gene: TRBV2
D gene: -
clone size: -
CDR3 DNA: TGTGCCAGCAGTGAAGCATCAACAAACACTGAAGCTTTCTTT
CDR3 protein: CASSEASTNTEAFF

J gene: TRBJ1-5
V gene: TRBV6-2/TRBV6-3
D gene: -
clone size: -
CDR3 DNA: TGTGCCAGCAGCCGGGACACATCCCAGCCCCAGCATTTT
CDR3 protein: CASSRDTSQPQHF

J gene: TRBJ2-5
V gene: TRBV3-1/TRBV3-2
D gene: TRBD2
clone size: -
CDR3 DNA: TGTGCCAGCAGCCTCGGACTAGCGGGAGCGGAGACCCAGTACTTC
CDR3 protein: CASSLGLAGAETQYF

J gene: TRBJ2-1
V gene: TRBV6-6
D gene: -
clone size: -
CDR3 DNA: TGTGCCAGCAGTTCCCTGCTCAGGGGGGACAACAATGAGCAGTTCTTC
CDR3 protein: CASSSLLRGDNNEQFF

J gene: TRBJ2-1
V gene: TRBV6-5
D gene: TRBD2
clone size: -
CDR3 DNA: TGTGCCAGCACGAGCGGGGGGGCATCCAGCGATGAGCAGTTCTTC
CDR3 protein: CASTSGGASSDEQFF

J gene: TRBJ1-2
V gene: TRBV11-2
D gene: -
clone size: -
CDR3 DNA: TGTGCCAGCAGCCCGCCCAGTCTAGCTGGCTACACCTTC
CDR3 protein: CASSPPSLAGYTF

J gene: TRBJ2-2
V gene: TRBV3-1/TRBV3-2
D gene: TRBD2
clone size: -
CDR3 DNA: TGTCCCAGCAGCAATCGACCTTTCGCGGGGGGGCATATCGGGGAGCTGTTTTTT
CDR3 protein: CPSSNRPFAGGHIGELFF

J gene: TRBJ2-3
V gene: TRBV27
D gene: TRBD2
clone size: -
CDR3 DNA: TGTGCCAGCAGTTTGTTTAGCGGGAGGGCCGCGACAGATACGCAGTATTTT
CDR3 protein: CASSLFSGRAATDTQYF

J gene: TRBJ1-2
V gene: TRBV24-1
D gene: -
clone size: -
CDR3 DNA: TGTGCCACCAGTGATTTGGGGAGCGGCTACACCTTC
CDR3 protein: CATSDLGSGYTF